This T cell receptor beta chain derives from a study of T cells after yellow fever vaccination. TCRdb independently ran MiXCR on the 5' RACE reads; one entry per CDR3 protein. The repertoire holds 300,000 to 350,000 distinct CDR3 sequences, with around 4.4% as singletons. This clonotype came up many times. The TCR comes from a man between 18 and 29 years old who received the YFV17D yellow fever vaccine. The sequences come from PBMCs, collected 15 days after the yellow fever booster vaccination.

The CDR3 loop reads CASSLRRGVGNEQFF. The CDR3 coding sequence is TGCGCCAGCAGCTTGAGGCGGGGGGTTGGAAATGAGCAGTTCTTC. The V and J genes are TRBV5-1 and TRBJ2-1, with 8 bases that match TRBD2. Germline CDR1 and CDR2: SGHRS and YFSETQ. V dropped 1 base and J dropped 7; count of bases not matched to a gene: 7. This CDR3 spans 15 amino acids. Full variable domain (remainder filled in from reference TRBV5-1 and TRBJ2-1): KAGVTQTPRYLIKTRGQQVTLSCSPISGHRSVSWYQQTPGQGLQFLFEYFSETQRNKGNFPGRFSGRQFSNSRSEMNVSTLELGDSALYLCASSLRRGVGNEQFFGPGTRLTVL.